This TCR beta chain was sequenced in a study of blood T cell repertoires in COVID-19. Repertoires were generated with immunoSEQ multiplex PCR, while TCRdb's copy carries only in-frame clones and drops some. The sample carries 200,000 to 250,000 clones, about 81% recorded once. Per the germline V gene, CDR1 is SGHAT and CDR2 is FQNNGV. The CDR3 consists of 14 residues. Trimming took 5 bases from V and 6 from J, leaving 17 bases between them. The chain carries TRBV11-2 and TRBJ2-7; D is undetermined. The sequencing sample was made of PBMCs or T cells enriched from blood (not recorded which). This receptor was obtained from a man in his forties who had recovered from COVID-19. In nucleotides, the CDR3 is TGTGCCAGCAGCCTACGGAGCCAAACCATCGAGCAGTACTTC. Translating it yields CASSLRSQTIEQYF.